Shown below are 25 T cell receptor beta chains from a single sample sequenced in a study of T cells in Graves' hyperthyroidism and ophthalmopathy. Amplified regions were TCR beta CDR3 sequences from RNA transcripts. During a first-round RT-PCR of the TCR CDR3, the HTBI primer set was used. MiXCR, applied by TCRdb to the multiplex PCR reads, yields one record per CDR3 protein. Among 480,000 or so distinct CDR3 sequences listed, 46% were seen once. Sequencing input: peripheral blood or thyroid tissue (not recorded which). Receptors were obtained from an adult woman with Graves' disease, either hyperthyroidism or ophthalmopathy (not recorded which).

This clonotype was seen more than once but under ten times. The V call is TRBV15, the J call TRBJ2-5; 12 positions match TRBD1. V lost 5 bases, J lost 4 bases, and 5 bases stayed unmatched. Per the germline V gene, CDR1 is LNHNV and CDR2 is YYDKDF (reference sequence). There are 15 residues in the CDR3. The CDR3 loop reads CATSQGDRGRETQYF. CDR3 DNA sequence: TGTGCCACCAGCCAGGGGGACAGGGGGCGAGAGACCCAGTACTTC.

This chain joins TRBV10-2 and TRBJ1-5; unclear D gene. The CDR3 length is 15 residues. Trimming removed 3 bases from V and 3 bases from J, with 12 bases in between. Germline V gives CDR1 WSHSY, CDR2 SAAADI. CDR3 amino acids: CASSDSGQINQPQHF. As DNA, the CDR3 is TGCGCCAGCAGTGACTCTGGGCAGATCAATCAGCCCCAGCATTTT.

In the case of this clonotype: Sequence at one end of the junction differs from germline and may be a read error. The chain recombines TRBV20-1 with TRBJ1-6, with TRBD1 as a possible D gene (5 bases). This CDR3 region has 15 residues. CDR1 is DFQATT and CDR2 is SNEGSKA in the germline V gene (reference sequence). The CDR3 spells CSVRGAGTGNSPLHF. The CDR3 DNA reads TGCAGTGTTAGAGGGGCCGGGACGGGTAATTCACCCCTCCACTTC.

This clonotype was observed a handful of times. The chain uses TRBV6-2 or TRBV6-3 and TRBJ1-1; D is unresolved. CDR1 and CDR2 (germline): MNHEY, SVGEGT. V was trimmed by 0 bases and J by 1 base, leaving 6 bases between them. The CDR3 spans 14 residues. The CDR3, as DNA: TGTGCCAGCAGTTACTCGAACGCGAACACTGAAGCTTTCTTT. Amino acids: CASSYSNANTEAFF.

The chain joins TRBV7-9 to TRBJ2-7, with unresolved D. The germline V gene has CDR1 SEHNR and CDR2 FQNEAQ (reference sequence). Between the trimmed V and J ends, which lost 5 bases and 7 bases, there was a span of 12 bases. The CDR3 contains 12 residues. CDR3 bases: TGTGCCAGCAGCCCCCAGGAATATGAGCAGTACTTC. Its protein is CASSPQEYEQYF.

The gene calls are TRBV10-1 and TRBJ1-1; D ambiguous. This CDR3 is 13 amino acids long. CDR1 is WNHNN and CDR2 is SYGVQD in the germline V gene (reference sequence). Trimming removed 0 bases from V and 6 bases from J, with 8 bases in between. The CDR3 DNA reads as TGCGCCAGCAGTGAGTCGGCGGCGGCTGAAGCTTTCTTT. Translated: CASSESAAAEAFF.

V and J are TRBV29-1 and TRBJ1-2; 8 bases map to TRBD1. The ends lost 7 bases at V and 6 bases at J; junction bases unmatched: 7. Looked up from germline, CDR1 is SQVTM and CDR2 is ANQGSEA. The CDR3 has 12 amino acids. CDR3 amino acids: CSARTGWDGYTF. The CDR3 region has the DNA TGCAGCGCCCGGACAGGGTGGGATGGCTACACCTTC.

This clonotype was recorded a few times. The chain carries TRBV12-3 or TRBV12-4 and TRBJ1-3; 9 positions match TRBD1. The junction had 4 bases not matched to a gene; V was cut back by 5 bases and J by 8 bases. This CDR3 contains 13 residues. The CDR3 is CASSERQGDTIYF. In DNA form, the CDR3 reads TGTGCCAGCAGTGAAAGACAGGGGGACACCATATATTTT.

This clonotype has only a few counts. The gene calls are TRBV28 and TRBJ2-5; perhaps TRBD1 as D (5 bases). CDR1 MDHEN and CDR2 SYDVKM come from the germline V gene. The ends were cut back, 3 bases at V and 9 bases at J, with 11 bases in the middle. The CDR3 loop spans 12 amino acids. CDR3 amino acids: CASSFSGKAQYF. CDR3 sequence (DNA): TGTGCCAGCAGTTTCTCAGGGAAGGCCCAGTACTTC. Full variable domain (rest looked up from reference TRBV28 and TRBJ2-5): DVKVTQSSRYLVKRTGEKVFLECVQDMDHENMFWYRQDPGLGLRLIYFSYDVKMKEKGDIPEGYSVSREKKERFSLILESASTNQTSMYLCASSFSGKAQYFGPGTRLLVL.

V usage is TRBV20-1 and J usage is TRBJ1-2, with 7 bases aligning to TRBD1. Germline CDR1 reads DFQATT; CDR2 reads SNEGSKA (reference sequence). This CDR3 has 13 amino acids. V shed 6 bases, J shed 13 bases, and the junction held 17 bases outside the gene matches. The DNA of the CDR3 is TGCAGTGCCAAACCTCAGGGGGGGGGACCTAGCACCTTC. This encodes CSAKPQGGGPSTF.

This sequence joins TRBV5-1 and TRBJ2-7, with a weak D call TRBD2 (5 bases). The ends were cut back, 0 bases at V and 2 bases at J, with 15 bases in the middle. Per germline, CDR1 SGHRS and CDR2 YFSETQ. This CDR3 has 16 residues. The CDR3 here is CASSLGWRALAYEQYF. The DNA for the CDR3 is TGCGCCAGCAGCTTGGGCTGGCGGGCCCTCGCCTACGAGCAGTACTTC.

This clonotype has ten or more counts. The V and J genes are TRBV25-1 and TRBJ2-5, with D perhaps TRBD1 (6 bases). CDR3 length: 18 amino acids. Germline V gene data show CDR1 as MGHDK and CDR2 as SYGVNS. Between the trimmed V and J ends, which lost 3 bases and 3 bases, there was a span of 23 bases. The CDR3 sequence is CASSDQFHPGTTKETQYF. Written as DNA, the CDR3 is TGTGCCAGCAGTGATCAATTCCATCCTGGGACAACAAAAGAGACCCAGTACTTC.

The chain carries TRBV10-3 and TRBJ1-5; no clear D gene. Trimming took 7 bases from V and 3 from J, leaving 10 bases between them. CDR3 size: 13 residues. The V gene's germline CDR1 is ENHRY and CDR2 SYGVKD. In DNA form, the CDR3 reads TGTGCCATCATGGAGACAACCAATCAGCCCCAGCATTTT. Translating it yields CAIMETTNQPQHF.

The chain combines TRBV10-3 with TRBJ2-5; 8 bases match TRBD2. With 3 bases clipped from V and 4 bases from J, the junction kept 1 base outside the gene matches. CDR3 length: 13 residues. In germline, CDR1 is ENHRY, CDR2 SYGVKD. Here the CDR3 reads CAISDLAGETQYF. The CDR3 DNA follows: TGTGCCATCAGTGACCTAGCGGGAGAGACCCAGTACTTC.

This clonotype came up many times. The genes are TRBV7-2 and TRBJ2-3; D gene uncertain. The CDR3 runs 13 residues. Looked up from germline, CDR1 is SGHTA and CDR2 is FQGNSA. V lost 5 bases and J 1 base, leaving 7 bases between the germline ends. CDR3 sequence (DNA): TGTGCCAGCAGCCTCTTGGGCACAGATACGCAGTATTTT. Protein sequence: CASSLLGTDTQYF.

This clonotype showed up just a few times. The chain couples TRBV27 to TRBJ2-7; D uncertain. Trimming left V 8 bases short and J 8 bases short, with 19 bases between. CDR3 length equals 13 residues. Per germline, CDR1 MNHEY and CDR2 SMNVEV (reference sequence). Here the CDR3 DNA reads TGTGCCAGCGGCCTGAGGACCAGCGTCAAGCAGTACTTC. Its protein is CASGLRTSVKQYF.

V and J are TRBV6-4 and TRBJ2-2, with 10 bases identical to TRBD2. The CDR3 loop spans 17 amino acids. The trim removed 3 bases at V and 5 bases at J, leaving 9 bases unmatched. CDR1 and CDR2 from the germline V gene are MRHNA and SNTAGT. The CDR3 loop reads CASSDRLAGEITGELFF. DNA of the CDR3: TGTGCCAGCAGTGATCGGCTAGCGGGAGAGATTACCGGGGAGCTGTTTTTT.

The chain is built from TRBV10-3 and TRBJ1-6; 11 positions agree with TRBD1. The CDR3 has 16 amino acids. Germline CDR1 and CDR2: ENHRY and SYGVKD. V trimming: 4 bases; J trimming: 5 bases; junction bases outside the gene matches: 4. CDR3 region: CAISGTGGADNSPLHF. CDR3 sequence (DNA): TGTGCCATCAGTGGGACAGGGGGCGCAGATAATTCACCCCTCCACTTT.

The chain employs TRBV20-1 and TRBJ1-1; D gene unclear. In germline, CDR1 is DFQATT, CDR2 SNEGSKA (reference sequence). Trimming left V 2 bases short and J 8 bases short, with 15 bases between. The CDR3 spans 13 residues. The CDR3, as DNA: TGCAGTGCTAGACGGACCGCACTAGCGGAAGCTTTCTTT. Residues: CSARRTALAEAFF.

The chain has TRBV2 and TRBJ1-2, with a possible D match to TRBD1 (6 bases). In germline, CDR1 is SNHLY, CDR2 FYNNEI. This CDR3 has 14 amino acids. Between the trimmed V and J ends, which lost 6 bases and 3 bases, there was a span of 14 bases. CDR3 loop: CASRARDNDYGYTF. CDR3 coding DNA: TGTGCCAGCAGAGCCCGGGACAACGACTATGGCTACACCTTC. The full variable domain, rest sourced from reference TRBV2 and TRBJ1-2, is EPEVTQTPSHQVTQMGQEVILRCVPISNHLYFYWYRQILGQKVEFLVSFYNNEISEKSEIFDDQFSVERPDGSNFTLKIRSTKLEDSAMYFCASRARDNDYGYTFGSGTRLTVV.

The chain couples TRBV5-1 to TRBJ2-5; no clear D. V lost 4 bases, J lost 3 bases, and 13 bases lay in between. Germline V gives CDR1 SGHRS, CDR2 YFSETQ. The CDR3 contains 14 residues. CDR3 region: CASSGGEIEETQYF. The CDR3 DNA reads TGCGCCAGCAGCGGCGGTGAGATCGAAGAGACCCAGTACTTC. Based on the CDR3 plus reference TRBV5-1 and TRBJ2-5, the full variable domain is KAGVTQTPRYLIKTRGQQVTLSCSPISGHRSVSWYQQTPGQGLQFLFEYFSETQRNKGNFPGRFSGRQFSNSRSEMNVSTLELGDSALYLCASSGGEIEETQYFGPGTRLLVL.

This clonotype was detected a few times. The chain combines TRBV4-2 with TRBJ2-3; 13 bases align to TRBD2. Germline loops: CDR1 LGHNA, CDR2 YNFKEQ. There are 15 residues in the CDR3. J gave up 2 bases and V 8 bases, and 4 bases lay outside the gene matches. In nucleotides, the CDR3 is TGTGCCAGCTCGGGGACTAGCGGGGTCACAGATACGCAGTATTTT. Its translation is CASSGTSGVTDTQYF.

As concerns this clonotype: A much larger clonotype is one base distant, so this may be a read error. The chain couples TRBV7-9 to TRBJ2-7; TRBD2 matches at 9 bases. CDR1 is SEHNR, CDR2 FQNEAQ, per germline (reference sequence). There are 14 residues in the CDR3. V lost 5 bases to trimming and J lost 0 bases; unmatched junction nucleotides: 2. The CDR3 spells CASSATSGSYEQYF. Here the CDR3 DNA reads TGTGCCAGCAGCGCGACTAGCGGCTCCTACGAGCAGTACTTC. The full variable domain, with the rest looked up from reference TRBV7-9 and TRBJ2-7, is DTGVSQNPRHKITKRGQNVTFRCDPISEHNRLYWYRQTLGQGPEFLTYFQNEAQLEKSRLLSDRFSAERPKGSFSTLEIQRTEQGDSAMYLCASSATSGSYEQYFGPGTRLTVT.

The CDR3 DNA reads as TGCGCCAGCAGCCAAGATCTACGGGCAATGGGACAGCCCCAGCATTTT. It yields the protein CASSQDLRAMGQPQHF. This chain joins TRBV4-1 and TRBJ1-5; D gene uncertain. Germline loops: CDR1 MGHRA, CDR2 YSYEKL. This CDR3 region has 16 residues. Trimming took off 0 bases at V and 7 bases at J, with 16 bases between the two ends.

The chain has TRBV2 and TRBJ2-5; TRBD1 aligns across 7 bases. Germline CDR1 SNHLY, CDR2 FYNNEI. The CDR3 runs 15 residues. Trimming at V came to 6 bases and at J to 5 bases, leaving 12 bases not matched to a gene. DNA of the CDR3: TGTGCCAGCAGAGAACAGGGGAGCGGTAATGAGACCCAGTACTTC. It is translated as CASREQGSGNETQYF. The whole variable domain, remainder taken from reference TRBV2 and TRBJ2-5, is EPEVTQTPSHQVTQMGQEVILRCVPISNHLYFYWYRQILGQKVEFLVSFYNNEISEKSEIFDDQFSVERPDGSNFTLKIRSTKLEDSAMYFCASREQGSGNETQYFGPGTRLLVL.